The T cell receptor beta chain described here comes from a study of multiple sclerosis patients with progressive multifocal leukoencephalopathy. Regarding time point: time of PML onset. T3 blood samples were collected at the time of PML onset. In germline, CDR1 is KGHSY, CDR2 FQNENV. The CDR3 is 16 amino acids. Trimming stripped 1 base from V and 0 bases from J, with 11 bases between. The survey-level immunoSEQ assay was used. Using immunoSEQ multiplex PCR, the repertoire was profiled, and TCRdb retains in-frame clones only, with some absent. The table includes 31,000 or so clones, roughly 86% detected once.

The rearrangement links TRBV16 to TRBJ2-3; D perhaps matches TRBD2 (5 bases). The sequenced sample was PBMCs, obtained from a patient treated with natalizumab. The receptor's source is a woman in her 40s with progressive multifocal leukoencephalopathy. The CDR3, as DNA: TGTGCCAGCAGCCAATTTTCAGCGGCTAGCACAGATACGCAGTATTTT. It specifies CASSQFSAASTDTQYF.